What follows describes a single T cell receptor beta chain. 200 to 250 ng DNA, around 30,000 T cell genomes, went into each sorted-subset replicate PCR. Generated by immunoSEQ multiplex PCR, the TCRdb table keeps only in-frame clones and is missing some. This table has 2,500,000 or so clones, approximately 93% appearing once. This entry comes from a study of shared clonotypes between healthy human individuals. This CDR3 has 16 residues. Per germline, CDR1 LNHDA and CDR2 SQIVND (reference sequence). Unmatched junction bases numbered 12, after V lost 5 bases and J lost 5 bases. The V and J genes are TRBV19 and TRBJ2-5, with 9 bases identical to TRBD2. The source of this sequence is a man aged 18-30 years in good health. Some clones in this sample may be carry-over from other donors' samples. The sequenced material came from naive CD4+ T cells from PBMCs. The subset is: CD45RA+ positively selected. The chain's CDR3 is CASSPGSAGGRETQYF. Here the CDR3 DNA reads TGTGCCAGTAGTCCGGGATCGGCGGGAGGGCGGGAGACCCAGTACTTC. Drawing the rest from reference TRBV19 and TRBJ2-5, the complete variable domain is DGGITQSPKYLFRKEGQNVTLSCEQNLNHDAMYWYRQDPGQGLRLIYYSQIVNDFQKGDIAEGYSVSREKKESFPLTVTSAQKNPTAFYLCASSPGSAGGRETQYFGPGTRLLVL.